This T cell receptor (beta chain) comes out of a study of blood T cell repertoires in COVID-19 (dated by TCRdb to 2018 to 2021). With regard to the full study: Collaborator samples came from the United States, Italy and Spain and covered acute and convalescent phases of COVID-19. The prospective study material was composed of cDNA or gDNA derived from T cells, B-cell-depleted T cells, or PBMCs. Subjects who had been exposed to COVID-19, were actively infected with it, or had recovered from it provided the deeply sampled blood TCRbeta repertoires that made up the dataset. A freely available public database, intended as a resource for researchers studying the immune response to SARS-CoV-2, is where the repertoires were released. The samples were drawn from the first 160 participants of the ongoing ImmuneRACE study and from under 1,500 subjects provided by 6 global collaborators. Sample metadata almost always included a de-identified subject ID, COVID-19 status, age in years and sex. Where available, HLA class I and class II types were taken from metadata supplied by the sample provider and were not determined by assay-based typing. Points the paper makes about the study in general: How much clinical and demographic metadata was included differed by source and by participant, and the metadata was provided uncurated.

TCRbeta CDR3 regions were amplified from genomic DNA using the immunoSEQ Assay, a bias-controlled multiplex PCR. The authors' pipeline ran thus. The number of nucleated cells in each sample was estimated from the amplification of reference gene primers within the assay. Sequence reads were collapsed and filtered to measure the absolute abundance of every unique TCRbeta CDR3 rearrangement. For each sample, productive Simpson clonality was calculated as the square root of Simpson's diversity index over productive rearrangements. TCRdb stores this immuneACCESS table with in-frame sequences only. Part of the clones is absent; in the studies checked, under half of the shortfall reflects unresolved V genes, and no reason is known for the rest. Clone size and the V and J calls come from that table; the DNA yielded D and trimming. The sample table contains 150,000 to 200,000 clones; only one count was recorded for 70% to 85% of them. Of the sample, 13% to 15% falls within the top ten clones.

Sequences SGHTA (CDR1) and FQGNSA (CDR2) are obtained from the germline V gene. Measured from the cysteine to the phenylalanine, the CDR3 is 13 residues long. Left in the record is the CDR3 DNA by itself, 39 bases read in frame from the first base. Trimming leaves V shorter by 5 bases and J shorter by 4 bases, with the junction holding 1 base beyond the gene matches. This clone was seen once. The clone's antigen remains unknown. Per-base qualities were not stored, and no clone one base away is much larger. This specimen includes other DNA sequences encoding the same CDR3. Enrolling through a virtual design, the prospective study's participants ranged in age from roughly 18 to 90 years and lived across 24 United States geographic areas. Cohort assignment in the prospective study relied on participant-reported clinical history from a screening survey and a study questionnaire. ImmuneRACE Cohort 3 recovered participants were defined by two consecutive negative NP/OP PCR tests, healthcare professional clearance, or symptom resolution. In the prospective study, mobile phlebotomists collected whole blood, serum and a nasopharyngeal or oropharyngeal swab from each participant. Over a roughly 2-month period, participants in the prospective study had the option of providing additional blood draws and questionnaires. Before DNA extraction, blood samples from the prospective study were shipped at room temperature or frozen.

Sequenced material: PBMCs or T cells enriched from blood (not recorded which). Recombination linked TRBV7-2 to TRBJ1-5; TRBD1 fits 8 bases in the junction. The clonotype comes from a man in his fifties who had recovered from COVID-19. The CDR3 reads as follows: CASSRDRNQPQHF. The nucleotide sequence is TGTGCCAGCAGCCGGGACAGGAATCAGCCCCAGCATTTT.